This T cell receptor beta chain stems from a study of blood T cell repertoires in COVID-19. Overall study context: Samples of COVID-19 (acute and convalescent) were obtained from the United States, Italy and Spain. T cells, B-cell-depleted T cells, or PBMCs provided the cDNA or gDNA that served as material.

This clone was seen a handful of times. Authors' analysis steps: Estimates of nucleated cell counts were drawn from the amplification of reference gene primers. Data came from immunoSEQ multiplex PCR; TCRdb stores just in-frame clones and leaves some out. The V and J calls and clone size come from that table; D and trimming were worked out from the DNA. Of a few hundred thousand clones in the sample, 80% to 90% are singletons; the top ten hold approximately 10%. V dropped 3 bases and J dropped 5 bases, with 11 bases sitting between them. Germline loops: CDR1 SQVTM, CDR2 ANQGSEA. The CDR3 is 12 amino acids.

The sequence derives from a woman aged 70 to 79 with acute or convalescent COVID-19. The specimen was peripheral blood. V and J are TRBV29-1 and TRBJ2-7; D remains ambiguous. CDR3 DNA sequence: TGCAGCGTTGACCTACAGCCTAACGAGCAGTACTTC. Its translation: CSVDLQPNEQYF.